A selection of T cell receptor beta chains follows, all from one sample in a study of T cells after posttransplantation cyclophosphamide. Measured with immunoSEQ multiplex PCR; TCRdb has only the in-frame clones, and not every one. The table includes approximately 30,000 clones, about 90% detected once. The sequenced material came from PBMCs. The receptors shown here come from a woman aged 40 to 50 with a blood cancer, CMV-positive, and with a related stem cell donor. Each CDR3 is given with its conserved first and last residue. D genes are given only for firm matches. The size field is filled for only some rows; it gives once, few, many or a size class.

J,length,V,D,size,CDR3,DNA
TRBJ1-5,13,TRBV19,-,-,CASWATDNVKQHF,TGTGCCAGTTGGGCCACCGATAATGTCAAGCAGCATTTT
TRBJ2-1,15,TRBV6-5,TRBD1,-,CASSPVRGRINEQFF,TGTGCCAGCAGCCCTGTCAGGGGGCGCATAAATGAGCAGTTCTTC
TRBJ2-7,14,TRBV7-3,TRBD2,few,CASSSGTSGEEQYF,TGTGCCAGCAGCTCCGGGACTAGCGGGGAGGAGCAGTACTTC
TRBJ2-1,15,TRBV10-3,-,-,CAISGGLAVYNEQFF,TGTGCCATCAGTGGCGGGCTAGCAGTCTACAATGAGCAGTTCTTC
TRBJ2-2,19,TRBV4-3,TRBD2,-,CASSQDLGLGVLWTGELFF,TGCGCCAGCAGCCAAGATTTGGGACTAGGAGTACTTTGGACCGGGGAGCTGTTTTTT
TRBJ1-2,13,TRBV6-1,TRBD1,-,CASSDGQGLGYTF,TGTGCCAGCAGTGACGGACAGGGACTTGGCTACACCTTC
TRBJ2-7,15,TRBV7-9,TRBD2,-,CASSSFSGASYEQYF,TGTGCCAGCAGCTCCTTTAGCGGGGCTTCCTACGAGCAGTACTTC
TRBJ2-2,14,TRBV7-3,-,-,CASSPAREDTELFF,TGTGCCAGCAGCCCCGCGAGGGAGGACACGGAGCTGTTTTTT
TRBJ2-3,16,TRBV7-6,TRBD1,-,CASSLDPTGGVDTQYF,TGTGCCAGCAGCTTAGACCCAACAGGGGGCGTAGATACGCAGTATTTT
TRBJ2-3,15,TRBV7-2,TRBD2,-,CASSLERGNTDTQYF,TGTGCCAGCAGCTTAGAGCGGGGTAACACAGATACGCAGTATTTT
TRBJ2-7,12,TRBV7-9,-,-,CASSPARDEQYF,TGTGCCAGCAGCCCCGCCAGGGACGAGCAGTACTTC
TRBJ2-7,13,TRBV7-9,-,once,CASSLGLSYEQYF,TGTGCCAGCAGCTTGGGACTTAGCTACGAGCAGTACTTC
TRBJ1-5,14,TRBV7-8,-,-,CASSLAAKDQPQHF,TGTGCCAGCAGCTTAGCCGCTAAAGATCAGCCCCAGCATTTT
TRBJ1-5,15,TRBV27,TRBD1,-,CASSFSDRGDQPQHF,TGTGCCAGCAGTTTTTCAGACAGGGGGGATCAGCCCCAGCATTTT
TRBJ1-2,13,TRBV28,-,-,CASSSSGHLGYTF,TGTGCCAGCAGTTCGTCAGGCCACCTCGGCTACACCTTC
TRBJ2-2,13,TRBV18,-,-,CASSPQGTGELFF,TGTGCCAGCTCACCACAGGGGACCGGGGAGCTGTTTTTT
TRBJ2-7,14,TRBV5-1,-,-,CASSLESSSYEQYF,TGCGCCAGCAGCTTGGAGTCGAGCTCCTACGAGCAGTACTTC
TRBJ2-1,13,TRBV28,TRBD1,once,CASSTGGRNEQFF,TGTGCCAGCAGTACAGGGGGTAGGAATGAGCAGTTCTTC
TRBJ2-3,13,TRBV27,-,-,CASSFSGGDTQYF,TGTGCCAGCAGTTTTTCCGGGGGAGATACGCAGTATTTT
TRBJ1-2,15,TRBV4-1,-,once,CASSQADSTNYGYTF,TGCGCCAGCAGCCAAGCTGACAGTACTAACTATGGCTACACCTTC
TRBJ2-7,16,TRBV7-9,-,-,CASSLAEVGSSYEQYF,TGTGCCAGCAGCTTAGCGGAGGTTGGGAGCTCCTACGAGCAGTACTTC
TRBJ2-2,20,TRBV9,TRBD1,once,CASSVGSVVSGGTNTGELFF,TGTGCCAGCAGCGTAGGAAGTGTGGTGTCAGGGGGCACGAACACCGGGGAGCTGTTTTTT
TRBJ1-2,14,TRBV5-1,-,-,CASSLVSGERGYTF,TGCGCCAGCAGCTTGGTTTCAGGGGAGCGTGGCTACACCTTC
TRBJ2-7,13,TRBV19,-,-,CASSIGTAYEQYF,TGTGCCAGTAGTATAGGCACAGCCTACGAGCAGTACTTC
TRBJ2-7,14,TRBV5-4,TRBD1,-,CASSLKQGNREQYF,TGTGCCAGCAGCTTGAAACAGGGGAATCGCGAGCAGTACTTC
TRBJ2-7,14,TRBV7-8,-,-,CASSPRGLHYEQYF,TGTGCCAGCAGCCCCCGAGGGCTGCACTACGAGCAGTACTTC
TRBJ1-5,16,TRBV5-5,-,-,CASSLGGGMSNQPQHF,TGTGCCAGCAGCTTGGGGGGGGGAATGAGCAATCAGCCCCAGCATTTT
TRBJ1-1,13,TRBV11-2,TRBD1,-,CASSTDRGTEAFF,TGTGCCAGCAGCACAGACAGGGGAACTGAAGCTTTCTTT
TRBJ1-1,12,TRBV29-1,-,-,CSVALGGTEAFF,TGCAGCGTTGCCCTTGGCGGCACTGAAGCTTTCTTT
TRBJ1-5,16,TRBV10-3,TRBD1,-,CAISDSRDSSNQPQHF,TGTGCCATCAGTGACTCCCGGGACAGCAGCAATCAGCCCCAGCATTTT
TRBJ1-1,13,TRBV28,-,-,CASSLRMNTEAFF,TGTGCCAGCAGTTTACGTATGAACACTGAAGCTTTCTTT
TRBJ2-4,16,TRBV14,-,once,CASSHASTGSKNIQYF,TGTGCCAGCAGCCATGCTAGCACTGGGTCCAAAAACATTCAGTACTTC
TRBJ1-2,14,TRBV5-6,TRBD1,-,CASTQGERDYGYTF,TGTGCCAGCACACAGGGGGAGAGGGACTATGGCTACACCTTC
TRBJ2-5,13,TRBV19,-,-,CASSLRTQETQYF,TGTGCCAGTAGTCTCCGGACTCAAGAGACCCAGTACTTC
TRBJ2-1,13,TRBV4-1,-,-,CASSPSPFNEQFF,TGCGCCAGCAGCCCGAGCCCGTTCAATGAGCAGTTCTTC
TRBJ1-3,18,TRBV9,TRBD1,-,CASSDRDRGFFSGNTIYF,TGTGCCAGCAGCGACCGGGACAGGGGATTCTTCTCTGGAAACACCATATATTTT
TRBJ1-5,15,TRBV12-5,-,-,CASGLVLGGDQPQHF,TGTGCTAGTGGTTTGGTTCTAGGGGGGGATCAGCCCCAGCATTTT
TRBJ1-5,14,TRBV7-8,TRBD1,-,CASSNRDRYQPQHF,TGTGCCAGCAGCAACCGGGACAGATATCAGCCCCAGCATTTT
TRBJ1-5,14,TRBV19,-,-,CASSEGNSNQPQHF,TGTGCCAGTAGTGAGGGTAATAGCAATCAGCCCCAGCATTTT
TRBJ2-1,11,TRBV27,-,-,CASSTYNEQFF,TGTGCCAGCAGTACTTACAATGAGCAGTTCTTC
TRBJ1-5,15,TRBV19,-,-,CASRATRQENQPQHF,TGTGCCAGTAGAGCGACGAGACAGGAGAATCAGCCCCAGCATTTT
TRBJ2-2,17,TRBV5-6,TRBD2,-,CASSLGLLAGNTGELFF,TGTGCCAGCAGCTTGGGGCTACTAGCGGGGAACACCGGGGAGCTGTTTTTT
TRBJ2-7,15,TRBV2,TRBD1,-,CASRTGQAISYEQYF,TGTGCCAGCAGGACCGGACAGGCGATCTCCTACGAGCAGTACTTC
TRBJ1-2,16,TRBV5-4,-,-,CASSLPGQEPFYGYTF,TGTGCCAGCAGCTTACCGGGACAAGAACCTTTCTATGGCTACACCTTC
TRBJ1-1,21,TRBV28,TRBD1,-,CASSFLGTGGSQATMNTEAFF,TGTGCCAGCAGTTTTCTTGGGACAGGGGGCTCCCAAGCGACTATGAACACTGAAGCTTTCTTT
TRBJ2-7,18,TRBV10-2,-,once,CASSLVGQVITPSYEQYF,TGCGCCAGCAGTTTGGTGGGCCAGGTCATTACACCTTCCTACGAGCAGTACTTC
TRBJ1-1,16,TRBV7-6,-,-,CASSPTPAGKNTEAFF,TGTGCCAGCAGCCCAACCCCTGCCGGGAAAAACACTGAAGCTTTCTTT
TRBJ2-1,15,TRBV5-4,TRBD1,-,CASSPGQVVEGEQFF,TGTGCCAGCAGTCCCGGACAGGTCGTTGAAGGTGAGCAGTTCTTC
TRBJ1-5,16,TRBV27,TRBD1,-,CASRTGGYGGNQPQHF,TGTGCCAGCAGGACAGGGGGCTACGGGGGCAATCAGCCCCAGCATTTT
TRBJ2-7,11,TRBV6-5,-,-,CASSIAEEQYF,TGTGCCAGCAGCATAGCGGAGGAGCAGTACTTC
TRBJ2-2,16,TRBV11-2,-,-,CASSLERVQNTGELFF,TGTGCCAGCAGCTTAGAGCGGGTACAGAACACCGGGGAGCTGTTTTTT
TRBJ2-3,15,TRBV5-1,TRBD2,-,CASSLDGTSVDTQYF,TGCGCCAGCAGCTTGGACGGGACTAGCGTAGATACGCAGTATTTT